This TCR beta chain was sequenced for a study of blood T cell repertoires in COVID-19. The wider study: Researchers got acute and convalescent COVID-19 samples from the United States, Italy and Spain.

In the authors' methods: It was from reference gene primer amplification that nucleated cell counts were estimated. TCRdb's table, derived via immunoSEQ multiplex PCR, lists solely in-frame clones and lacks some. Clone size and V and J calls were adopted from that table, with D and trimming inferred from the DNA. This table has 84,000 or so clones, almost 95% appearing once. This CDR3 has 15 amino acids. Germline values: CDR1 SGHTA, CDR2 FQGNSA. V shed 2 bases, J shed 4 bases, and the junction held 3 bases outside the gene matches. The sequence was collected from a woman in her fifties or sixties with active COVID-19. The V call is TRBV7-2, the J call TRBJ2-3; 10 nucleotides align to TRBD1. The sequenced material came from peripheral blood. The chain's CDR3 is CASSLRQGAADTQYF. The CDR3, as DNA: TGTGCCAGCAGCTTAAGACAGGGGGCCGCAGATACGCAGTATTTT.